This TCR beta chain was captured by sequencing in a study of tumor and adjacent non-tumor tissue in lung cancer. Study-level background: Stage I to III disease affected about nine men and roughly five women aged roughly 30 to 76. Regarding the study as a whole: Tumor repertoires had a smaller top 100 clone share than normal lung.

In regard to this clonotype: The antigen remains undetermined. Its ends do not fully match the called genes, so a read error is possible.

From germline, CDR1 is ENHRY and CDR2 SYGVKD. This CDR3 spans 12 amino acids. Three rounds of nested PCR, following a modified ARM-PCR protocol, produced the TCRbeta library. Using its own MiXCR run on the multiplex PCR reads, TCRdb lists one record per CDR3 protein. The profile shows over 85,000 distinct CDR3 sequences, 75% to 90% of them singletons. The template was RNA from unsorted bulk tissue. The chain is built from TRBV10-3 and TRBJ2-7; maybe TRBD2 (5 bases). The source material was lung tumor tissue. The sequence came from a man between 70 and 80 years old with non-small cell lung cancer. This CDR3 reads CAIRGTHGERYF. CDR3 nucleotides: TGTGCCATTAGAGGCACCCACGGGGAGCGGTACTTC.